The next 8 T cell receptor beta chains were all read from a single sample in a study of OX40 agonist ivuxolimab in advanced cancers. Sequencing was performed with immunoSEQ multiplex PCR; in TCRdb, only in-frame clones are kept and a portion is missing. The sample gives under 65,000 clones, 87% of which show up once; around 0.37% is in the top ten. The sample consisted of CD4+ or CD8+ T cells sorted from blood, taken in a trial of the OX40 agonist ivuxolimab. These receptors all stem from an adult with an advanced solid tumor such as melanoma, head and neck, liver or kidney cancer.

This chain joins TRBV7-2 and TRBJ2-5, with D hard to call. TRBJ2-7 matches the DNA end more closely, so the J call is doubtful. The CDR3 totals 14 residues. Germline V gives CDR1 SGHTA, CDR2 FQGNSA. In DNA, the CDR3 is TGTGCCAGCAGCCACTCACCCGGCTACTACGAGCAGTACTTC. This sequence encodes CASSHSPGYYEQYF.

For the CDR3, the DNA is TGTGCCAGCAGCTTATCCGCGGGGGGCACTGAAGCTTTCTTT. Amino acids: CASSLSAGGTEAFF. The rearrangement joins TRBV11-2 to TRBJ1-1; a possible D gene is TRBD1 (5 bases). The V gene lost 2 bases and the J gene lost 4 bases, with 11 bases spanning the gap. The CDR3 spans 14 residues. CDR1 SGHAT and CDR2 FQNNGV come from the germline V gene.

The chain recombines TRBV6-4 with TRBJ1-3; D is undetermined. Trimming stripped 6 bases from V and 0 bases from J, with 21 bases between. Germline V gene data show CDR1 as MRHNA and CDR2 as SNTAGT. The CDR3 consists of 18 residues. The CDR3 loop reads CASSEGLAGAASGNTIYF. The CDR3 nucleotides read TGTGCCAGCAGCGAAGGGCTAGCGGGAGCTGCCTCTGGAAACACCATATATTTT.

The chain is built from TRBV30 and TRBJ1-1; D gene ambiguous. The CDR3 loop spans 12 amino acids. CDR1 is GTSNPN and CDR2 is SVGIG in the germline V gene (reference sequence). Trimming took off 2 bases at V and 8 bases at J, with 12 bases between the two ends. In DNA, the CDR3 is TGTGCCTGGAGTCGGATTCGCTCAGAAGCTTTCTTT. Translating it yields CAWSRIRSEAFF.

This chain connects TRBV11-2 to TRBJ1-6; 8 nucleotides line up with TRBD1. V lost 2 bases, J lost 5 bases, and 8 bases stayed unmatched. In germline, CDR1 is SGHAT, CDR2 FQNNGV. The CDR3 loop spans 17 amino acids. CDR3 coding DNA: TGTGCCAGCAGCTTACGTGGACAGGGTTGGGATAATTCACCCCTCCACTTT. This codes for CASSLRGQGWDNSPLHF.

This chain joins TRBV5-1 and TRBJ2-7; 11 bases align to TRBD1. This CDR3 region has 14 residues. The germline gives CDR1 SGHRS, CDR2 YFSETQ. Trimming at V came to 4 bases and at J to 3 bases, leaving 3 bases not matched to a gene. The CDR3 bases are TGCGCCAGCAGCCCCGGGACAGGGGGCTACGAGCAGTACTTC. This encodes CASSPGTGGYEQYF.

The rearrangement joins TRBV4-1 to TRBJ1-2, with D possibly matching TRBD1 (6 bases). V dropped 0 bases and J dropped 3 bases, with 17 bases sitting between them. Per germline, CDR1 MGHRA and CDR2 YSYEKL. The CDR3 is made up of 17 amino acids. The chain's CDR3 is CASSQDLGARNYYGYTF. The CDR3 DNA reads TGCGCCAGCAGCCAAGATTTGGGGGCGCGAAACTACTATGGCTACACCTTC.

The gene calls are TRBV19 and TRBJ1-2; 8 nucleotides agree with TRBD1. The CDR3 contains 13 residues. Germline loops: CDR1 LNHDA, CDR2 SQIVND (reference sequence). The V and J ends lost 4 bases and 6 bases, in that order; junction bases with no gene match: 4. This chain's CDR3 is CASSTTGDDGYTF. Written as DNA, the CDR3 is TGTGCCAGTAGTACGACAGGGGACGATGGCTACACCTTC. Full variable domain (outside the CDR3, taken from reference TRBV19 and TRBJ1-2): DGGITQSPKYLFRKEGQNVTLSCEQNLNHDAMYWYRQDPGQGLRLIYYSQIVNDFQKGDIAEGYSVSREKKESFPLTVTSAQKNPTAFYLCASSTTGDDGYTFGSGTRLTVV.